This T cell receptor beta chain was identified during a study of tumor-infiltrating lymphocytes in primary liver carcinoma. General study points: The study found a significantly higher top-250-clone fraction in tumors than in blood (p = 0.039).

From 400 to 500 ng total RNA, TCR beta cDNA was generated with a primer in the constant region. What produced the TCR beta libraries was three nested multiplex PCR rounds using slightly modified ARM-PCR. PCR rounds one and two used TRBV1-TRBV30 forward primers with a C-beta reverse primer for around 9 cycles each. TCRdb redid the calling of the multiplex PCR reads with MiXCR, one entry per CDR3 protein. The table includes approximately 210,000 distinct CDR3 sequences, about 61% detected once. Germline V gene sequence: CDR1 LGHNT, CDR2 FRNRAP. This CDR3 spans 15 amino acids. To note about this clonotype: Its specificity is unknown. A read error may account for a junction end that differs from germline.

Germline DNA was extracted too, while blood RNA derived from unsorted whole blood. Source material: peripheral blood. The clonotype was recovered from a woman aged 60 to 75 with primary liver carcinoma and hepatitis B virus infection. The chain joins TRBV12-5 to TRBJ2-1, with a tentative D call TRBD2 (5 bases). The CDR3 sequence: CTSGSSLVGYNEQFF. In nucleotides, the CDR3 is TGTACTAGTGGTTCCTCCCTGGTCGGGTACAATGAGCAGTTCTTC.